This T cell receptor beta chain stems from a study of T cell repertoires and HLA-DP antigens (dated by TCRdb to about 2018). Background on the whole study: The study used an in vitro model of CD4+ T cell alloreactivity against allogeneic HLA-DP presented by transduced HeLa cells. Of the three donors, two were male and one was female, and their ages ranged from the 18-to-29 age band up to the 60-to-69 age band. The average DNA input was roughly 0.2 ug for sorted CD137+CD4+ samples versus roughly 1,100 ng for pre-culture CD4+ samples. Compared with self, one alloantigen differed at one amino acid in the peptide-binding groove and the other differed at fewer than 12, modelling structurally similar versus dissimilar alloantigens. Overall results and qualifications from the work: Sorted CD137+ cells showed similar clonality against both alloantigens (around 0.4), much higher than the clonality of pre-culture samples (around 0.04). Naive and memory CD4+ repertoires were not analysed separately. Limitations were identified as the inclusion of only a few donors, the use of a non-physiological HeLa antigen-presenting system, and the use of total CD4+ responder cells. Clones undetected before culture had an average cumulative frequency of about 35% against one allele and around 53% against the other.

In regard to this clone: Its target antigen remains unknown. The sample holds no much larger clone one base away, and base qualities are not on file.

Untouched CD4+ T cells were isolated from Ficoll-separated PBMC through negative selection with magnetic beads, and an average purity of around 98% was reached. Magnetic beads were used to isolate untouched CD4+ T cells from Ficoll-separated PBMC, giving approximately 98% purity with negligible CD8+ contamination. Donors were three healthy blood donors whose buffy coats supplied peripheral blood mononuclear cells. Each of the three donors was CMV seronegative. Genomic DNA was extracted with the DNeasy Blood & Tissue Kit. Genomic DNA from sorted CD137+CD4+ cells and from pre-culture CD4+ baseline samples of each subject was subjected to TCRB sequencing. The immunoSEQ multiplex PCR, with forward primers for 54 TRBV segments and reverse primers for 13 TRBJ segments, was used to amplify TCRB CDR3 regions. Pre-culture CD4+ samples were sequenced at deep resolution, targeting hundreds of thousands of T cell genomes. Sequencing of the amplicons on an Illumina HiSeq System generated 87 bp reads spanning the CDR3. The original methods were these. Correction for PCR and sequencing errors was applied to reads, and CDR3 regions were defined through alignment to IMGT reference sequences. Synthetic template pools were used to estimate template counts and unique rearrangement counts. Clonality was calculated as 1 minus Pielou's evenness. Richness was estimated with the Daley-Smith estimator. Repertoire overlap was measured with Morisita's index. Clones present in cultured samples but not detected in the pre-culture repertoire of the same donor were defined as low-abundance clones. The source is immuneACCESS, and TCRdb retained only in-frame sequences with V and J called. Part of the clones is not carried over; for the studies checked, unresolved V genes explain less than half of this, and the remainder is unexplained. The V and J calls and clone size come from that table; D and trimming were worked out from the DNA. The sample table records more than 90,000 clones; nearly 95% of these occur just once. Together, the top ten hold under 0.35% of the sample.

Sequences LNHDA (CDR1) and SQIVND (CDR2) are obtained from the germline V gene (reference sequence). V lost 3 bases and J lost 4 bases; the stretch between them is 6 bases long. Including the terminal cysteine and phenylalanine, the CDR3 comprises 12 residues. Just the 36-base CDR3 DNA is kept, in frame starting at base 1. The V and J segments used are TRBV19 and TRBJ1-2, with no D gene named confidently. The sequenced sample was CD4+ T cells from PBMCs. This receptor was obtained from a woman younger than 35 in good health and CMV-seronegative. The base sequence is TGTGCCAGTAGTATGATCGGCTATGGCTACACCTTC. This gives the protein CASSMIGYGYTF.